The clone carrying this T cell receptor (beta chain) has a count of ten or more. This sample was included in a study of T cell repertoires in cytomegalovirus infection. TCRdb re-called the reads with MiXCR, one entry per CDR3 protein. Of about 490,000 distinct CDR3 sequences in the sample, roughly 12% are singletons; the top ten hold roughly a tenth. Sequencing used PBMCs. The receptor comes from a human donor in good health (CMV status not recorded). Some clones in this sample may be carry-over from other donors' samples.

This CDR3 is CASSQEPGGRGRRNTEAFF. CDR3 coding DNA: TGTGCCAGCAGCCAAGAGCCCGGGGGCAGGGGAAGACGGAACACTGAAGCTTTCTTT. The V call is TRBV4-2, the J call TRBJ1-1, with D possibly matching TRBD1 (6 bases). V lost 0 bases and J 1 base, leaving 21 bases between the germline ends. In germline, CDR1 is LGHNA, CDR2 YNFKEQ. The CDR3 has 19 amino acids.